This T cell receptor beta chain was obtained from a study of CD8 T cells in Susac syndrome. CD8+ and CD4+ T cells from blood underwent TCR beta sequencing, which was carried out in a high-throughput format. FACS enriched CD8+ TEMRA cells, while bulk CD8+ and CD4+ were negatively isolated. RNA in amounts of roughly 0.5 to 1 ug was reverse transcribed with random hexamers. Amplification of TCR beta CDR3 used immunoSEQ multiplex PCR across 54 Vbeta and 13 Jbeta. MiXCR was run by TCRdb on the immunoSEQ multiplex PCR reads, yielding one entry per CDR3 protein. This repertoire shows about 130,000 distinct CDR3 sequences, 90% to 95% found once; its top ten account for over 0.07%. CDR3 size: 14 residues. V was pared by 2 bases and J by 1 base, with 8 bases between. Germline loops: CDR1 SGHDN, CDR2 FVKESK.

Source material: CD4+ T cells from PBMCs. The sequence derives from a human donor in good health. The V call is TRBV14, the J call TRBJ2-5, with D unresolved. The CDR3 DNA sequence: TGTGCCAGCAGCCAAAGCAGCCTCCAAGAGACCCAGTACTTC. It specifies CASSQSSLQETQYF.